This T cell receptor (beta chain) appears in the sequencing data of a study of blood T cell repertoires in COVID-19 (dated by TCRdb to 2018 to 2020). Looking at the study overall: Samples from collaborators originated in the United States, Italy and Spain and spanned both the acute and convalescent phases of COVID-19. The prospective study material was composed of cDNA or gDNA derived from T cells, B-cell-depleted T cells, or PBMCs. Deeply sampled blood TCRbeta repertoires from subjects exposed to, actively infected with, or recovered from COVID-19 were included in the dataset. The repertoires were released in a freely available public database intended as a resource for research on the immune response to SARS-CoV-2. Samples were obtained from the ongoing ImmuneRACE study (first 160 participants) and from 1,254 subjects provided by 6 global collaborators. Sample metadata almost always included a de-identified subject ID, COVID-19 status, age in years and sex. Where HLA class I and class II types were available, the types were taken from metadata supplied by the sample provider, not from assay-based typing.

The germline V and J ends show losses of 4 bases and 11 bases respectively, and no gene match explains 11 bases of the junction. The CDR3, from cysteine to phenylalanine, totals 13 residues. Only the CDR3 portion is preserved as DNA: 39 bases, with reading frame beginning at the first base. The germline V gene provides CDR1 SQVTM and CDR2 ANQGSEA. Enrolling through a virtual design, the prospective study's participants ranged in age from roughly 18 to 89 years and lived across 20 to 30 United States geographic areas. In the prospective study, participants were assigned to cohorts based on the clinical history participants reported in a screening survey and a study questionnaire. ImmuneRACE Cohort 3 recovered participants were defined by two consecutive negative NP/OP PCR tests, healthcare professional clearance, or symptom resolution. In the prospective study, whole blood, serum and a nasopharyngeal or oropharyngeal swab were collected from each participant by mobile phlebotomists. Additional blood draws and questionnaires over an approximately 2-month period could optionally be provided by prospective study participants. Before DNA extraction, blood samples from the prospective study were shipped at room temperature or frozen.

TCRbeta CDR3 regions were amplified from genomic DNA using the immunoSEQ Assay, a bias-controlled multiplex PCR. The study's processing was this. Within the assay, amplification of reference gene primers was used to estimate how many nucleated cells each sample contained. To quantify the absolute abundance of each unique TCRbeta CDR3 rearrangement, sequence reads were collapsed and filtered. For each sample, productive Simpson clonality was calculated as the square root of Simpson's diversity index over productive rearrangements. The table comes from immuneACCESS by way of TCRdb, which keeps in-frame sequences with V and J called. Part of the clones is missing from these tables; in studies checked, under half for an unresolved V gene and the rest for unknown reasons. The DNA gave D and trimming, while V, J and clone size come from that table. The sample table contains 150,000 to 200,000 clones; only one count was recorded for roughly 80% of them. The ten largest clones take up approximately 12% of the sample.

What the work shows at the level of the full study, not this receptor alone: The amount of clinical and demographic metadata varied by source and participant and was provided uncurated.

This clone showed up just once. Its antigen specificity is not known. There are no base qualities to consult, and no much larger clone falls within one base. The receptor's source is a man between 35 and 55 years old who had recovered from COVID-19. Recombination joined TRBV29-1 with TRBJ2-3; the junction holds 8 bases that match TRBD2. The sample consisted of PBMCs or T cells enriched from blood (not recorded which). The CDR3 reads CSVVPGGPFEQYF. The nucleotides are TGCAGCGTTGTTCCGGGAGGGCCTTTCGAGCAGTATTTT.